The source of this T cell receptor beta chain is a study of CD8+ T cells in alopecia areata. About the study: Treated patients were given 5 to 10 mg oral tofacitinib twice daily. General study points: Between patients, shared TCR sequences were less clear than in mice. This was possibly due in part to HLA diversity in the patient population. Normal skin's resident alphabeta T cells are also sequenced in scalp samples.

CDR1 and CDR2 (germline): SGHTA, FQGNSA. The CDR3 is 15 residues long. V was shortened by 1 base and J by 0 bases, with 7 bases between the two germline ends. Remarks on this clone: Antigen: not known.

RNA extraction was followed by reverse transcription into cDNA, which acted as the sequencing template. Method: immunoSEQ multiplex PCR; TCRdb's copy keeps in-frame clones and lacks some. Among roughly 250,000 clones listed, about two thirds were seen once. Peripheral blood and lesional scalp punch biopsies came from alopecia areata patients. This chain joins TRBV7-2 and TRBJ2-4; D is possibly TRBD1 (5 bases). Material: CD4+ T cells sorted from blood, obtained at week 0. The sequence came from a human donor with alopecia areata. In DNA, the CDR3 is TGTGCCAGCAGCTTAGTGGGGCTAGCCAAAAACATTCAGTACTTC. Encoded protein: CASSLVGLAKNIQYF.